What follows is one T cell receptor (beta chain) and its context. This entry is derived from a study of blood T cells in healthy people across ages. Study information: Per two T cells, template switching captured roughly one barcoded beta molecule.

This CDR3 has 15 amino acids. Trimming removed 4 bases from V and 7 bases from J; junction bases left unmatched: 8. Germline V gene data show CDR1 as SGHVS and CDR2 as FNYEAQ. A sample-barcoded 5' primer and a J-beta primer mix were used in a second PCR of roughly 7 to 11 cycles. TCRdb itself ran the 5' RACE reads through MiXCR, one entry per CDR3 protein. The sample lists 500,000 to 700,000 distinct CDR3 sequences, approximately 30% occurring once. Input material: blood. V is TRBV7-6 and J is TRBJ1-2; TRBD1 agrees at 11 bases. This sequence was found in a woman of 80 years or more in good health. CDR3 DNA: TGTGCCAGCAGCTCCTCCCGGACAGGGGGCGGTGGCTACACCTTC. The encoded protein is CASSSSRTGGGGYTF.